Listed here is a single T cell receptor beta chain. Its antigen is unknown. The data stem from a study of cytomegalovirus exposure and HLA in healthy donors. General study points: Later, an analysis showed that TCR beta chains associated with HLA were more clonally expanded than others that were equally common.

Amplification used 60 Vbeta primers and 13 Jbeta primers. Sequencing used immunoSEQ multiplex PCR; TCRdb keeps in-frame clones, though not all of them. Of tens of thousands of clones in the sample, less than 8% were seen once. The clonotype originates from a man aged 50-59 years in good health and CMV-seronegative. Input material: PBMCs.

This CDR3 is CASSPELARKPPYEQYF. The CDR3, as DNA: TGTGCCAGCTCACCGGAACTAGCCCGTAAACCCCCTTACGAGCAGTACTTC. The chain is built from TRBV18 and TRBJ2-7, with D maybe TRBD2 (6 bases). The germline V and J ends were trimmed by 3 bases and 4 bases, with 22 bases remaining between them. From germline, CDR1 is KGHSH and CDR2 LQKENI. This CDR3 has 17 residues.